This T cell receptor (beta chain) was sequenced in a study of CD4 T cell repertoires in COVID-19. At the level of the study: Other coronavirus spike proteins restimulated relabeled CFSE-low cells expanded with IL-2 for over 8 days.

TCRdb's table, derived via immunoSEQ multiplex PCR, lists solely in-frame clones and lacks some. This table has 60,000 to 90,000 clones, about four fifths appearing once. The CDR3 is 16 amino acids. The V gene's germline CDR1 is ENHRY and CDR2 SYGVKD. The V end was cut by 3 bases, the J end by 4 bases, with 16 bases between. Findings and limits, study-wide: In SARS-CoV and/or HKU1 spike cultures, between about 6 and 25% of SARS-CoV-2 clonotypes reappeared.

In the case of this clone: The antigen is unknown.

Sequencing was done directly on freshly isolated, uncultured memory T cells. The sequence came from a human donor who had COVID-19. Source: CD4+ T cells from peripheral blood, taken after recovery from COVID-19. The chain recombines TRBV10-3 with TRBJ1-5; D gene unclear. CDR3 in DNA: TGTGCCATCAGTGATGACGCTTTGCAAGGGAATCAGCCCCAGCATTTT. Protein sequence: CAISDDALQGNQPQHF.